Each of the 2 T cell receptor beta chains below was sequenced from the same sample in a study of type 1 regulatory T cells. TCRdb used MiXCR to reprocess the reads, holding one entry per CDR3 protein. The sample consists of some 100,000 distinct CDR3 sequences, roughly a third of them appearing once. Sequencing used CD4+ T cells, either the whole sample or a sorted fraction (not recorded which). Source of these receptors: a human donor in good health.

V usage is TRBV9 and J usage is TRBJ2-1; D remains ambiguous. The germline CDR1 and CDR2 sequences are SGDLS and YYNGEE. V was clipped by 0 bases and J by 6 bases, with 7 bases between them. This CDR3 spans 13 amino acids. The CDR3 DNA reads TGTGCCAGCAGCGTAGACCAGACCAATGAGCAGTTCTTC. This codes for CASSVDQTNEQFF.

This clonotype was counted only a few times. J is TRBJ2-2 and V is TRBV11-2, with D perhaps matching TRBD2 (5 bases). This CDR3 contains 15 residues. Trimming took off 5 bases at V and 8 bases at J, with 18 bases between the two ends. From germline, CDR1 is SGHAT and CDR2 FQNNGV. CDR3 nucleotides: TGTGCCAGCAGCAATAGGAACCCCCGAGGGGGGGAGCTGTTTTTT. Translating it yields CASSNRNPRGGELFF.